One and the same sample provided the 15 T cell receptor beta chains below, sequenced in a study of patients and donors after allogeneic stem cell transplantation. TCRdb reprocessed the RT-PCR reads via MiXCR and lists one record per CDR3 protein. Counted here are about 110,000 distinct CDR3 sequences, 35% to 45% occurring once; the ten biggest clones make up roughly 30%. The sequencing input was blood, either unsorted or a sorted T cell fraction (not recorded which). The receptors shown here come from a human donor who was either an allogeneic HSCT recipient or a stem cell or donor lymphocyte infusion donor (not recorded which). It is not recorded whose cells these are; they may come from a transplant donor.

V gene TRBV9 combines with J gene TRBJ1-2, with a tentative D call TRBD1 (6 bases). Between the trimmed V and J ends, which lost 3 bases and 3 bases, there was a span of 12 bases. The CDR3 contains 14 residues. Germline CDR1 reads SGDLS; CDR2 reads YYNGEE. The chain's CDR3 is CASSAGQSYYGYTF. The CDR3 nucleotides read TGTGCCAGCAGCGCAGGACAGTCCTACTATGGCTACACCTTC.

This rearrangement joins TRBV7-2 to TRBJ1-4, with unresolved D. CDR1 SGHTA and CDR2 FQGNSA come from the germline V gene. Trimming cost V 1 base and J 8 bases, with 14 bases left between them. CDR3 length: 15 residues. Written as DNA, the CDR3 is TGTGCCAGCAGCTTAGACCACGGGATCGTGGAAAAACTGTTTTTT. Translated, it gives CASSLDHGIVEKLFF.

The gene calls are TRBV3-1 and TRBJ2-7; 7 nucleotides agree with TRBD1. Looked up from germline, CDR1 is LGHDT and CDR2 is YNNKEL (reference sequence). V shed 6 bases, J shed 5 bases, and the junction held 10 bases outside the gene matches. This CDR3 comprises 14 residues. The CDR3 DNA reads as TGTGCCAGCAGTCAATGGGATGGGACAGACGAGCAGTACTTC. Encoded protein: CASSQWDGTDEQYF.

The chain has TRBV5-6 and TRBJ2-2; TRBD1 agrees at 8 bases. Germline CDR1 is SGHDT and CDR2 is YYEEEE. The J segment lost 5 bases and the V segment lost 4 bases, leaving 13 bases of the junction unmatched. The CDR3 spans 17 residues. This chain's CDR3 is CASSPSWTGRRTGELFF. DNA of the CDR3: TGTGCCAGCAGCCCCTCATGGACAGGGAGGAGGACCGGGGAGCTGTTTTTT.

This clonotype was detected only a few times. The chain combines TRBV12-3 or TRBV12-4 with TRBJ2-2, with 7 positions matching TRBD1. The CDR3 extends over 13 amino acids. Germline trimming cut 7 bases from V and 6 bases from J; bases unmatched to any gene: 5. This CDR3 is CASTLRGPGELFF. The CDR3 nucleotides read TGTGCCAGCACCTTAAGGGGGCCCGGGGAGCTGTTTTTT.

The rearrangement joins TRBV5-6 to TRBJ2-3, with D hard to call. From germline, CDR1 is SGHDT and CDR2 YYEEEE. The CDR3 consists of 14 residues. Trimming removed 1 base at V and 4 bases at J, with 10 bases between. For the CDR3, the DNA is TGTGCCAGCAGCTTGATCCAGCTGTCAGATACGCAGTATTTT. It is translated as CASSLIQLSDTQYF.

There are a few counts of this clonotype. This chain uses TRBV18 with TRBJ1-1; weak D call: TRBD1 (5 bases). Looked up from germline, CDR1 is KGHSH and CDR2 is LQKENI. Trimming shortened V by 5 bases and J by 3 bases, and 10 bases separated the two germline ends. This CDR3 has 13 residues. CDR3 amino acids: CASSADRDTEAFF. The CDR3 DNA follows: TGTGCCAGCTCAGCCGACAGAGACACTGAAGCTTTCTTT.

This CDR3 is CASSSQGPVDTQYF. The CDR3 DNA reads TGTGCCAGCAGTTCACAGGGGCCGGTAGATACGCAGTATTTT. The chain is built from TRBV28 and TRBJ2-3, with 7 bases fitting TRBD1. Looked up from germline, CDR1 is MDHEN and CDR2 is SYDVKM. The J segment lost 5 bases and the V segment lost 4 bases, leaving 6 bases of the junction unmatched. The length of the CDR3 is 14 residues.

There are a few counts of this clonotype. V is TRBV7-9 and J is TRBJ2-5, with 8 bases lining up with TRBD1. Unmatched junction bases numbered 3, after V lost 4 bases and J lost 5 bases. The germline CDR1 and CDR2 sequences are SEHNR and FQNEAQ (reference sequence). This CDR3 is 13 amino acids long. The CDR3: CASSSDRVETQYF. CDR3 sequence (DNA): TGTGCCAGCAGCTCGGACAGGGTGGAGACCCAGTACTTC.

V and J are TRBV18 and TRBJ1-5; 8 nucleotides align to TRBD1. The germline V gene encodes CDR1 KGHSH and CDR2 LQKENI. Trimming cost V 3 bases and J 5 bases; bases outside gene matches: 6. The length of the CDR3 is 15 residues. This CDR3 is CASSPLPGGDQPQHF. DNA of the CDR3: TGTGCCAGCTCACCCCTTCCAGGGGGCGATCAGCCCCAGCATTTT. The entire variable domain, with the rest obtained from reference TRBV18 and TRBJ1-5, is as follows: NAGVMQNPRHLVRRRGQEARLRCSPMKGHSHVYWYRQLPEEGLKFMVYLQKENIIDESGMPKERFSAEFPKEGPSILRIQQVVRGDSAAYFCASSPLPGGDQPQHFGDGTRLSIL.

The CDR3 spells CASGLAGAGELFF. The CDR3 DNA is TGTGCCAGCGGACTAGCGGGAGCCGGGGAGCTGTTTTTT. This chain connects TRBV10-3 to TRBJ2-2, with 13 bases aligning to TRBD2. V shed 10 bases and J 6 bases; nucleotides not matched to a gene: 2. The CDR3 contains 13 residues. The germline gives CDR1 ENHRY, CDR2 SYGVKD.

The chain employs TRBV20-1 and TRBJ1-5; no definite D call. Per the germline V gene, CDR1 is DFQATT and CDR2 is SNEGSKA (reference sequence). This CDR3 spans 12 amino acids. V lost 6 bases to trimming and J lost 4 bases, with 10 bases between them. CDR3 in amino acids: CSAGLGNQPQHF. CDR3 bases: TGCAGTGCGGGCTTGGGTAATCAGCCCCAGCATTTT.

This clonotype was counted only a few times. The chain has TRBV11-3 and TRBJ1-1, with D perhaps TRBD1 (5 bases). V dropped 5 bases and J dropped 10 bases, with 14 bases sitting between them. Germline V lookup: CDR1 SGHNT, CDR2 YENEEA. This CDR3 is 12 amino acids long. The CDR3 loop reads CASSTNRHRAFF. In DNA, the CDR3 is TGTGCCAGCAGCACGAACAGGCACAGAGCTTTCTTT.

The V call is TRBV7-6, the J call TRBJ2-5, with D perhaps TRBD1 (6 bases). This CDR3 has 13 amino acids. Germline CDR1 is SGHVS and CDR2 is FNYEAQ. V dropped 5 bases and J dropped 5 bases, with 12 bases sitting between them. CDR3 in DNA: TGTGCCAGCAGCCACAGGGCGGCGGAGACCCAGTACTTC. Amino acids: CASSHRAAETQYF.

This clonotype is medium-sized by share. The chain joins TRBV28 to TRBJ1-1, with 8 positions matching TRBD1. CDR1 MDHEN and CDR2 SYDVKM come from the germline V gene. Trimming at V came to 4 bases and at J to 2 bases, leaving 12 bases not matched to a gene. The CDR3 has 17 residues. The CDR3 region has the DNA TGTGCCAGCAGTTCAGGGTTCGCAGGGGGCTTTAACACTGAAGCTTTCTTT. It is translated as CASSSGFAGGFNTEAFF.